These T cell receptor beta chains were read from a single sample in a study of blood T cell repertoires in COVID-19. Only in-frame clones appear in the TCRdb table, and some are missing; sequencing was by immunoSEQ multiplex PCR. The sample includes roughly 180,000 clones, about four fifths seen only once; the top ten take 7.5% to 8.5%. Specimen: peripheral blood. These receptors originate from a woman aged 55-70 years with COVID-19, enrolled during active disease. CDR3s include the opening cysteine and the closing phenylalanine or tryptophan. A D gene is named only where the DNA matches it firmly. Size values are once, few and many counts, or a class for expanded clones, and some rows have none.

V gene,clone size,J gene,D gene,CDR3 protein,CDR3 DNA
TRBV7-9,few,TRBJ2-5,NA,CASSLSRLPQETQYF,TGTGCCAGCAGCTTAAGCCGACTGCCCCAAGAGACCCAGTACTTC
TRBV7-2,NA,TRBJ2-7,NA,CASSWGDSRPEQYF,TGTGCCAGCAGCTGGGGGGACAGCCGACCCGAGCAGTACTTC
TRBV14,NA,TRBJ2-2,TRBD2,CASSQVSGLAGGSTGELFF,TGTGCCAGCAGCCAAGTGTCAGGACTAGCGGGAGGAAGCACCGGGGAGCTGTTTTTT
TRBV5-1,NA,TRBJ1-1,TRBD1,CASSAIPGQGFDTEAFF,TGCGCCAGCAGCGCCATTCCGGGACAGGGGTTTGACACTGAAGCTTTCTTT
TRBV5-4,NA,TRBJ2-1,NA,CASSVVQGGGNEQFF,TGTGCCAGCAGCGTCGTACAGGGCGGGGGCAATGAGCAGTTCTTC
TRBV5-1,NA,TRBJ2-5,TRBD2,CASGIAGGQETQYF,TGCGCCAGCGGGATAGCGGGGGGCCAAGAGACCCAGTACTTC
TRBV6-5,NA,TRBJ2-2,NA,CASSFIFAGFGELFF,TGTGCCAGCAGTTTCATATTTGCGGGGTTCGGGGAGCTGTTTTTT
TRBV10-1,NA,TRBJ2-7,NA,CASSEKGAGEQYF,TGCGCCAGCAGTGAGAAGGGGGCGGGGGAGCAGTACTTC
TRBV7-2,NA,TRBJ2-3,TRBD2,CASSLAPGLAGGPDTQYF,TGTGCCAGCAGCTTAGCCCCGGGACTAGCGGGAGGGCCAGATACGCAGTATTTT
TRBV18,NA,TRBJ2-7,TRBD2,CASSPMTSGSGYEQYF,TGTGCCAGCTCACCCATGACTAGCGGGAGTGGATACGAGCAGTACTTC
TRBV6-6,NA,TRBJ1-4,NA,CASTLPGATNEKLFF,TGTGCCAGCACCTTACCAGGTGCAACTAATGAAAAACTGTTTTTT
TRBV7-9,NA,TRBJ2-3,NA,CASIPGFTDTQYF,TGTGCCAGCATCCCGGGGTTCACAGATACGCAGTATTTT
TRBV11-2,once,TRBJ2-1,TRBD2,CASSTSSGATGEQFF,TGTGCCAGCAGCACTTCAAGCGGGGCTACCGGTGAGCAGTTCTTC
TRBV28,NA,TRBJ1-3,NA,CASSFRGFRSGNTIYF,TGTGCCAGCAGCTTCAGGGGCTTTCGGTCTGGAAACACCATATATTTT
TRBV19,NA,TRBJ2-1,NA,CASRLVDEQFF,TGTGCCAGTAGACTAGTAGATGAGCAGTTCTTC
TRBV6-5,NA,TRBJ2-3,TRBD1,CASKRGGADTQYF,TGTGCCAGCAAAAGAGGGGGCGCAGATACGCAGTATTTT
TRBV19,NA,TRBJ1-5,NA,CASSELTQALNQPQHF,TGTGCCAGTAGTGAGCTGACCCAGGCCCTCAATCAGCCCCAGCATTTT
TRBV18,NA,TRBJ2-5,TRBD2,CASSPRTSGGQETQYF,TGTGCCAGCTCACCAAGGACTAGCGGGGGCCAAGAGACCCAGTACTTC
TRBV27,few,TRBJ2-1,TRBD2,CASRREGPISYNEQFF,TGTGCCAGCAGGCGGGAGGGGCCGATCTCCTACAATGAGCAGTTCTTC
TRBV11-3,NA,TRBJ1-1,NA,CASSLYMNTEAFF,TGTGCCAGCAGCTTATACATGAACACTGAAGCTTTCTTT
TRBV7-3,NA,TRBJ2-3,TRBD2,CASSFPTSGYTQYF,TGTGCCAGCAGCTTCCCTACTAGCGGGTATACGCAGTATTTT
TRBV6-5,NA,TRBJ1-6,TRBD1,CASLSRTGWNSPLHF,TGTGCCAGCTTATCTAGGACAGGGTGGAATTCACCCCTCCACTTT
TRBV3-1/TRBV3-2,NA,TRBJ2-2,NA,CASTPPTSNTGELFF,TGTGCCAGCACCCCCCCTACTAGTAACACCGGGGAGCTGTTTTTT
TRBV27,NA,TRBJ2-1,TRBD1,CASSGDRGPYNEQFF,TGTGCCAGCAGTGGGGACAGGGGGCCTTACAATGAGCAGTTCTTC
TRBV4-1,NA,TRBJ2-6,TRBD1,CASSPGQGPLSGANVLTF,TGCGCCAGCAGCCCGGGACAGGGGCCCCTGTCTGGGGCCAACGTCCTGACTTTC
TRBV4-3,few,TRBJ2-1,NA,CASSLSPGGDEQFF,TGCGCCAGCAGCCTAAGTCCAGGAGGCGATGAGCAGTTCTTC
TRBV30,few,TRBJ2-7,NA,CAWSVLQATYEQYF,TGTGCCTGGAGTGTACTACAGGCTACCTACGAGCAGTACTTC
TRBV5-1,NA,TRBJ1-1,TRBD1,CASSLANGQGPLKAFF,TGCGCCAGCAGCTTGGCCAACGGACAGGGGCCGCTGAAAGCTTTCTTT
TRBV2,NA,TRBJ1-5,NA,CASSVTGNQPQHF,TGTGCCAGCAGTGTAACAGGGAATCAGCCCCAGCATTTT
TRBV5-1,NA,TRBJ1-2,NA,CASSLNGEGYGYTF,TGCGCCAGCAGCTTGAACGGAGAGGGCTATGGCTACACCTTC
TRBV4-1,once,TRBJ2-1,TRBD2,CASKAPGGANEQFF,TGCGCCAGCAAAGCCCCCGGGGGGGCCAATGAGCAGTTCTTC
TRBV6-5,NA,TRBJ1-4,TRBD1,CASSKEGANNEKLFF,TGTGCCAGCAGTAAGGAGGGGGCTAATAATGAAAAACTGTTTTTT
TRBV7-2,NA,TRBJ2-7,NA,CASSLTGTSHEQYF,TGTGCCAGCAGCTTAACTGGGACTTCCCACGAGCAGTACTTC
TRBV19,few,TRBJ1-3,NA,CASSTTGNTIYF,TGTGCCAGTAGTACCACTGGAAACACCATATATTTT
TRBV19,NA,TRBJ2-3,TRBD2,CASDSGSRSDTQYF,TGTGCCAGTGATAGCGGGAGTAGATCAGATACGCAGTATTTT
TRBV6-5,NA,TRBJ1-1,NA,CASSYRQFDRITEAFF,TGTGCCAGCAGTTACAGACAATTCGACAGAATCACTGAAGCTTTCTTT
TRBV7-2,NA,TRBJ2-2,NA,CASSVSTGELFF,TGTGCCAGCAGCGTATCCACCGGGGAGCTGTTTTTT
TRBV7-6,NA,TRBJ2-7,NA,CASSFSFAYEQYF,TGTGCCAGCAGCTTCAGTTTCGCCTACGAGCAGTACTTC
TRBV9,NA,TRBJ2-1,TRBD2,CASSAIAGLYNEQFF,TGTGCCAGCAGCGCGATAGCGGGGCTGTACAATGAGCAGTTCTTC
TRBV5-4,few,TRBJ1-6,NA,CASSKEGGAYNSPLHF,TGTGCCAGCAGCAAGGAAGGGGGAGCCTATAATTCACCCCTCCACTTT
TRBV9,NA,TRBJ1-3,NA,CASSRQVSSGNTIYF,TGTGCCAGCAGCCGACAGGTTAGCTCTGGAAACACCATATATTTT
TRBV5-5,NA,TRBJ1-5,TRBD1,CASSLAGTGVMEPQHF,TGTGCCAGCAGCTTGGCCGGGACAGGGGTAATGGAGCCCCAGCATTTT
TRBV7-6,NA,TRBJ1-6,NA,CASSLGQGGNSPLHF,TGTGCCAGCAGCTTAGGGCAGGGCGGCAATTCACCCCTCCACTTT
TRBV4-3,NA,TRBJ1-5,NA,CASSQDSAGDQPQHF,TGCGCCAGCAGCCAAGATTCGGCAGGGGATCAGCCCCAGCATTTT
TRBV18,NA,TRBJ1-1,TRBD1,CASSPLGTGLAEAFF,TGTGCCAGCTCACCACTCGGGACAGGGTTGGCTGAAGCTTTCTTT
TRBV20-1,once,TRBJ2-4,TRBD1,CSAPDRVNKYF,TGCAGTGCGCCGGACAGGGTGAATAAGTACTTC
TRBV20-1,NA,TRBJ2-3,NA,CSGELDTQYF,TGCAGTGGGGAGTTGGATACGCAGTATTTT
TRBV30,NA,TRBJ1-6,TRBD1,CAWDRAPYNSPLHF,TGTGCCTGGGACAGGGCCCCCTATAATTCACCCCTCCACTTT
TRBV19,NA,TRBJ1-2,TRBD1,CASRPLLGQAVGGYTF,TGTGCCAGTAGACCGCTTCTTGGACAGGCGGTTGGTGGCTACACCTTC
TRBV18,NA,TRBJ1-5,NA,CASSPQGNQPQHF,TGTGCCAGCTCACCTCAGGGCAATCAGCCCCAGCATTTT
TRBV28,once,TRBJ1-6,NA,CASRYLQASPLHF,TGTGCCAGCAGGTACCTACAGGCTTCACCCCTCCACTTT
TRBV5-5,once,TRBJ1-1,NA,CASSPPGTTGTEAFF,TGTGCCAGCAGCCCCCCCGGGACAACGGGCACTGAAGCTTTCTTT
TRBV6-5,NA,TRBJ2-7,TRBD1,CASSRDRGSEQYF,TGTGCCAGCAGCCGGGACAGGGGGTCCGAGCAGTACTTC
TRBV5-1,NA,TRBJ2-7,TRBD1,CASRPGTGSYEQYF,TGCGCCAGCAGGCCCGGGACAGGTTCCTACGAGCAGTACTTC
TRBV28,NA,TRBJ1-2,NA,CASAPHQQGGYGYTF,TGTGCCAGCGCCCCACATCAACAGGGTGGCTATGGCTACACCTTC